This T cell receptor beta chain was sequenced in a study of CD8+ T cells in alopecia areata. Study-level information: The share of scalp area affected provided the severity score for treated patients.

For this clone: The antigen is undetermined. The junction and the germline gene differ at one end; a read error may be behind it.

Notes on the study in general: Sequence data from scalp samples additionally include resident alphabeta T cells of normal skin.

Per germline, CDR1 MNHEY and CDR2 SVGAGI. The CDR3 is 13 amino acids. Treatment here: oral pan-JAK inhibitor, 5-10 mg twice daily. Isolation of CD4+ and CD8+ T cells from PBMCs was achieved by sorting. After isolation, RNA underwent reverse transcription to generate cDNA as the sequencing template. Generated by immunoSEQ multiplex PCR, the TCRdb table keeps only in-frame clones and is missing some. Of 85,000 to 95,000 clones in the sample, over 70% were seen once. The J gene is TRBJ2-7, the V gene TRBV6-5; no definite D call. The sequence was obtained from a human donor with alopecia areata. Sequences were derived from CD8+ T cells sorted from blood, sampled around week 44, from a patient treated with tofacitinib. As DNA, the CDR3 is TGTGCCAGCAGTCACTCGGGCACCTACGAGCAGTACTTC. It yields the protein CASSHSGTYEQYF.